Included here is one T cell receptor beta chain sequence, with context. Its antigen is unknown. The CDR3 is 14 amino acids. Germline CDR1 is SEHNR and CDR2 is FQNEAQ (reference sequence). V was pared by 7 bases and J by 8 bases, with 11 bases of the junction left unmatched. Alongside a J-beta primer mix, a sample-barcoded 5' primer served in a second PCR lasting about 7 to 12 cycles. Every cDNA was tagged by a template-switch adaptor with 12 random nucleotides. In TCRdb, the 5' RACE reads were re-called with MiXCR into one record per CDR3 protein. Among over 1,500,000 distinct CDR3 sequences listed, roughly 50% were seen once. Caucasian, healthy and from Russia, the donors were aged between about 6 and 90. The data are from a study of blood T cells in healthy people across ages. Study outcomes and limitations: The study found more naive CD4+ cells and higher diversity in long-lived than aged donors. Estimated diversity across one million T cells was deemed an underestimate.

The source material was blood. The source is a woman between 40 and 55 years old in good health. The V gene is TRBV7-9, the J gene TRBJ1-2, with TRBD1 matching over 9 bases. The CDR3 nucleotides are TGTGCCAGCATCCAAGCCGGGACAGGGAACGGCTACACCTTC. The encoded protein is CASIQAGTGNGYTF.